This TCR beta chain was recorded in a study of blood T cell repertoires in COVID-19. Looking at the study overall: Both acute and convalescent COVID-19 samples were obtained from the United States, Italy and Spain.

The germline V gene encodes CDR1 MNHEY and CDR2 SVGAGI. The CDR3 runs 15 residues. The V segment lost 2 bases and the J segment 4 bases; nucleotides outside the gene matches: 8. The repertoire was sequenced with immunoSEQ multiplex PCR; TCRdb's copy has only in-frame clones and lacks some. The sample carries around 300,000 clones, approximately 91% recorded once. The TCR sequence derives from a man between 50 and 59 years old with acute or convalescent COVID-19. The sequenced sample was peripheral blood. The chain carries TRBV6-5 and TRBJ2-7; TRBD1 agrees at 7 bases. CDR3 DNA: TGTGCCAGCAGTTACACAAGACAGGGTCCGTACGAGCAGTACTTC. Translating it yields CASSYTRQGPYEQYF.